This record looks at one TCR beta chain sequence and its context. Its antigen is as yet unknown. The CDR3 runs to 15 residues. Between the trimmed V and J ends, which lost 6 bases and 6 bases, there was a span of 17 bases. Germline values: CDR1 MNHEY, CDR2 SVGAGI. PCR amplification relied on 60 Vbeta primers (plus 13 Jbeta primers). Authors' methods: The authors later counted 75 million to 90 million unique TCR beta chains, 9.5 million to 11 million of them shared. Clones were sequenced by immunoSEQ multiplex PCR, and TCRdb holds only the in-frame ones, with some missing. That table is the source of V, J and clone size, and D and trimming were worked out from the DNA. The data hold some 120,000 clones, with around 80% observed a single time. The data were obtained in a study of cytomegalovirus exposure and HLA in healthy donors. Findings and limits, study-wide: Productive rates of about 87% or about 30% were seen for most TCR beta V segments in an earlier analysis. According to a later analysis, most TCR beta chains associated with CMV appeared HLA-restricted.

When sampled, the donors appeared nominally healthy, though they likely had unrecorded immune exposures. This chain joins TRBV6-5 and TRBJ1-4; possible D gene TRBD1, 6 bases. This TCR was sampled from a woman younger than 45 in good health and CMV-seronegative. The sample taken for sequencing was PBMCs. The CDR3 DNA follows: TGTGCCAGCAGACCTAACAGGGTTGGGGATGAAAAACTGTTTTTT. It yields the protein CASRPNRVGDEKLFF.